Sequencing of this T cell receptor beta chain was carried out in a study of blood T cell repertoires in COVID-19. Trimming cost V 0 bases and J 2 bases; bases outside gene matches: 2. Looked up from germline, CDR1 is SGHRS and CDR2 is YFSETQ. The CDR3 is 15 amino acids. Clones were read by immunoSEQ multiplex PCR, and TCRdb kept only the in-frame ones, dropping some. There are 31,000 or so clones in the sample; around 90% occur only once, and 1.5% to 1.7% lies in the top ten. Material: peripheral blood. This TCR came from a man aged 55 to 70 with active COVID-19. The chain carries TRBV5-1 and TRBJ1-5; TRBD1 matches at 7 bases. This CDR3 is CASSLAGQGNQPQHF. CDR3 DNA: TGCGCCAGCAGCTTGGCCGGACAGGGCAATCAGCCCCAGCATTTT.